These 8 T cell receptor beta chains came from one sample sequenced in a study of tumor and adjacent non-tumor tissue in lung cancer. TCRbeta libraries were built with three rounds of nested PCR, modified from ARM-PCR. TCRdb used MiXCR to reprocess the multiplex PCR reads, holding one entry per CDR3 protein. The sample carries 120,000 or so distinct CDR3 sequences, around 82% recorded once. No cell sorting was done before RNA was extracted from the tissue. The sequenced material came from lung tumor tissue. Receptor source: a man aged 65 to 85 with non-small cell lung cancer.

Concerning this clonotype itself: An end of the junction differs from the germline gene, which may be a read error. The V call is TRBV4-2, the J call TRBJ2-1; 10 bases are a match to TRBD1. There are 18 residues in the CDR3. CDR1 is LGHNA, CDR2 YNFKEQ, per germline. CDR3 sequence reads: CASSQRTGGLVVYIEQFF. CDR3 bases: TGTGCCAGCAGCCAAAGGACAGGGGGACTAGTGGTCTACATTGAGCAGTTCTTC.

The chain uses TRBV10-3 and TRBJ2-5; 10 nucleotides agree with TRBD1. The CDR3 is 15 amino acids. Germline CDR1 is ENHRY and CDR2 is SYGVKD. V lost 5 bases and J lost 5; bases outside the gene matches: 8. The DNA of the CDR3 is TGTGCCATCAGTTCGACAGGGGGCGCGCAGGAGACCCAGTACTTC. Its translation: CAISSTGGAQETQYF.

On this clonotype: A read error is likely, as this CDR3 ends without the conserved phenylalanine or tryptophan. The limits of the CDR3 on the DNA are not certain, so only TCRdb's listed CDR3 is given. The chain recombines TRBV11-3 with TRBJ2-1; no DNA check was done on the table's D call, TRBD2. Looked up from germline, CDR1 is SGHNT and CDR2 is YENEEA. Both ends counted, the CDR3 spans 13 residues. The chain's CDR3 is CDSSPRTYNERFL.

A remark on this clonotype: This is likely a read error, given that the CDR3 carries no conserved phenylalanine or tryptophan at its end. The chain couples TRBV6-6 to TRBJ1-5; perhaps TRBD1 as D (5 bases). Germline lookup yields CDR1 MNHNY and CDR2 SVGAGI (reference sequence). This CDR3 has 16 amino acids. The CDR3 region is CAISPGGVRNNQPQHS. CDR3 nucleotides: TGTGCCATCAGTCCCGGAGGGGTTAGAAACAATCAGCCCCAGCATTCT.

On this clonotype: A much larger clone differs by one base, so this may be a read error. This chain joins TRBV20-1 and TRBJ1-6; D remains ambiguous. V gave up 2 bases and J gave up 5 bases, with 28 bases separating them. Germline CDR1 reads DFQATT; CDR2 reads SNEGSKA (reference sequence). This CDR3 has 20 residues. The CDR3 sequence: CSARCPNLKSVQRNNSPLHF. DNA of the CDR3: TGCAGTGCTAGATGCCCCAACCTTAAATCGGTACAGAGAAATAATTCACCCCTCCACTTT.

Concerning this clonotype itself: At one end the junction does not follow the germline gene, possibly because of a read error. The chain is built from TRBV12-3 or TRBV12-4 and TRBJ1-5; the D gene is possibly TRBD1 (6 bases). CDR3 length: 13 residues. As DNA, the CDR3 is TGTACCAGCAGTTTAACCGGGGGGGGGGCCCAGCAATTT. Translated: CTSSLTGGGAQQF.

The table lists this clonotype with many counts. The chain couples TRBV6-2 or TRBV6-3 to TRBJ2-1; 8 bases line up with TRBD2. Unmatched junction bases numbered 3, after V lost 5 bases and J lost 0 bases. Germline CDR1 is MNHEY and CDR2 is SVGEGT. The CDR3 runs to 15 residues. CDR3 sequence: CASSLRGASYNEQFF. CDR3 nucleotides: TGTGCCAGCAGTCTGCGGGGGGCCTCCTACAATGAGCAGTTCTTC.

This chain uses TRBV12-3 or TRBV12-4 with TRBJ2-3, with a possible D match to TRBD2 (5 bases). The CDR3 consists of 13 residues. Deletions cut 10 bases from V and 6 bases from J, with 17 bases between. CDR3 sequence reads: CATRGAVGDTQYF. The CDR3 DNA follows: TGTGCCACCCGGGGAGCCGTTGGGGATACGCAGTATTTT.